The T cell receptor (beta chain) described here comes from a study of blood T cell repertoires in COVID-19. Across the whole study: In each case, the material was cDNA or gDNA derived from T cells, B-cell-depleted T cells, or PBMCs.

V was shortened by 4 bases and J by 4 bases, with 20 bases between the two germline ends. The CDR3 consists of 16 residues. Germline V gene sequence: CDR1 SGHNT, CDR2 YYREEE (reference sequence). Authors' methods: Quantification of nucleated cells was approximated via reference gene primer amplification. The assay was immunoSEQ multiplex PCR, and TCRdb's table has in-frame clones only and misses some. From that table come the V and J calls and clone size; the DNA was used to work out D and trimming. The sample includes about 300,000 clones, approximately 84% of them seen just once. The TCR originated in a human donor with COVID-19, enrolled during active disease. The donor label of this sample is uncertain. This chain uses TRBV5-4 with TRBJ1-1; a possible D gene is TRBD1 (5 bases). The specimen sequenced was peripheral blood. CDR3 DNA: TGTGCCAGCAGCCCAGACTTGGGGGGTTTGAGCACTGAAGCTTTCTTT. Translation: CASSPDLGGLSTEAFF.